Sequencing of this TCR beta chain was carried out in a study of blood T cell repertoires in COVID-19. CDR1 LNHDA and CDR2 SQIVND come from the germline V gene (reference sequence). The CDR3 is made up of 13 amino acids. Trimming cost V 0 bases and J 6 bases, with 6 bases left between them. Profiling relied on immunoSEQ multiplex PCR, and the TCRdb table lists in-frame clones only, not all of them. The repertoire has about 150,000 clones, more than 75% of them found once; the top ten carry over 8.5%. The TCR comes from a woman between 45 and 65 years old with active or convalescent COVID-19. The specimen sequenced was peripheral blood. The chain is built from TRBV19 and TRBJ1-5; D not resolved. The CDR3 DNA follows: TGTGCCAGTAGTATAGATTGGAGTCAGCCCCAGCATTTT. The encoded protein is CASSIDWSQPQHF.